This T cell receptor beta chain was observed in a study of tissue T cells after allogeneic stem cell transplantation. This table comes from immunoSEQ multiplex PCR, and its TCRdb copy is limited to in-frame clones, with some not included. The sample yields fewer than 4,500 clones, approximately 72% seen once. The V segment lost 2 bases and the J segment 7 bases; nucleotides outside the gene matches: 7. This CDR3 spans 16 amino acids. Germline V gives CDR1 ENHRY, CDR2 SYGVKD. Worth noting for this clone: Its antigen is not known.

Autopsy tissues included GI tract, liver, skin and lymphoid organs. Findings of the study overall: Which tissue TCRs were alloreactive or antigen-specific was not determined. Some clones might be persisting host cells. This small cohort was clinically heterogeneous, and sampling depth was a limitation. Shared clones across patients were few; motif clustering revealed tissue-specific shared signatures.

The sample here was left colon tissue, taken at autopsy. The sequence derives from a male donor at least 60 years old with lung cancer. The chain recombines TRBV10-3 with TRBJ2-7, with 14 bases matching TRBD2. The CDR3 DNA follows: TGTGCCATCAGTGAGAGAGGACTAGCGGGAGGTGGGGAGCAGTACTTC. Translation: CAISERGLAGGGEQYF.